The rows below give T cell receptor beta chains drawn from one sample of a study of monozygotic twins with inflammatory bowel disease. Using the 5' RACE reads, TCRdb records one entry per CDR3 protein without DNA. The ten most abundant clones cover 7.5% to 9.5% of a sample with around 210,000 distinct CDR3 sequences. Source material: blood. These receptors all come from a human donor with ulcerative colitis or Crohn's disease, or a healthy co-twin of an affected twin (not recorded which). Both conserved end residues are part of each CDR3. Each record gives: J gene, V gene, CDR3 protein.

j_call: TRBJ1-1
v_call: TRBV5-1
cdr3_aa: CASRGSLDMDTRNTEAFF

j_call: TRBJ2-6
v_call: TRBV4-3
cdr3_aa: CASSQFAGTGGSGANVLTF

j_call: TRBJ2-1
v_call: TRBV5-1
cdr3_aa: CASSPGLAGGNEQFF

j_call: TRBJ2-1
v_call: TRBV24-1
cdr3_aa: CATSDPESGRAYNEQFF

j_call: TRBJ2-1
v_call: TRBV30
cdr3_aa: CAWSHARDFPPAYNEQFF

j_call: TRBJ1-2
v_call: TRBV4-1
cdr3_aa: CASSQGEGTGGFGYYGYTF

j_call: TRBJ2-6
v_call: TRBV7-9
cdr3_aa: CASSFGSGANVLTF

j_call: TRBJ2-3
v_call: TRBV20-1
cdr3_aa: CSAVPGAGADTQYF

j_call: TRBJ1-6
v_call: TRBV20-1
cdr3_aa: CSASSGINSPLHF

j_call: TRBJ2-3
v_call: TRBV24-1
cdr3_aa: CATSGGTSGLASTDTQYF

j_call: TRBJ2-1
v_call: TRBV5-1
cdr3_aa: CASNREGYNEQFF

j_call: TRBJ2-5
v_call: TRBV10-3
cdr3_aa: CASGLAGGGETQYF

j_call: TRBJ2-1
v_call: TRBV29-1
cdr3_aa: CSVRSSDIYNEQFF

j_call: TRBJ2-7
v_call: TRBV7-9
cdr3_aa: CASSLDTSTRPGKQYF

j_call: TRBJ1-1
v_call: TRBV5-1
cdr3_aa: CASSFTGRTEAFF

j_call: TRBJ2-6
v_call: TRBV5-1
cdr3_aa: CASSLRDRTSGANVLTF

j_call: TRBJ2-1
v_call: TRBV19
cdr3_aa: CASSIDRGGTYNEQFF

j_call: TRBJ2-3
v_call: TRBV20-1
cdr3_aa: CSAGVHRSGSSDTQYF

j_call: TRBJ2-3
v_call: TRBV9
cdr3_aa: CASSVAPTDTQYF

j_call: TRBJ2-6
v_call: TRBV5-1
cdr3_aa: CASSAIPPGSNSGANVLTF

j_call: TRBJ2-7
v_call: TRBV10-3
cdr3_aa: CAISEKGIGVDEQYF

j_call: TRBJ1-5
v_call: TRBV11-2
cdr3_aa: CASSFKGGTGAQPQHF

j_call: TRBJ2-3
v_call: TRBV19
cdr3_aa: CASSPTLGSTDTQYF

j_call: TRBJ2-3
v_call: TRBV20-1
cdr3_aa: CSAIVESADTQYF